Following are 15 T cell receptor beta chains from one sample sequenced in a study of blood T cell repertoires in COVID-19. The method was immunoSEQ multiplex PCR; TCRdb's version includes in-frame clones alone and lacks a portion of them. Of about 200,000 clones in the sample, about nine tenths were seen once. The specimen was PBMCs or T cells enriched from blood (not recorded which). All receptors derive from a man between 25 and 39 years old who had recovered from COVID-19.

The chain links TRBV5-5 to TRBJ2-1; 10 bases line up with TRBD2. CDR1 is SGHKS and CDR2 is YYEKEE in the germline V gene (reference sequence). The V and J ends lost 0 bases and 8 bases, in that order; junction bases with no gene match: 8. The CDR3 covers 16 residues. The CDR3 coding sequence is TGTGCCAGCAGCTTGGTTCCATCTAGCGGGAGCGATGAGCAGTTCTTC. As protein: CASSLVPSSGSDEQFF.

As DNA, the CDR3 is TGTGCCAGCAGCTTGATTTTGGCAGGGTTTCAGCCCCAGCATTTT. It encodes CASSLILAGFQPQHF. The V gene is TRBV5-8, the J gene TRBJ1-5; maybe TRBD1 (5 bases). Germline V CDR1 and CDR2: SGHTS, YDEGEE. The CDR3 is 15 amino acids. Trimming stripped 1 base from V and 6 bases from J, with 14 bases between.

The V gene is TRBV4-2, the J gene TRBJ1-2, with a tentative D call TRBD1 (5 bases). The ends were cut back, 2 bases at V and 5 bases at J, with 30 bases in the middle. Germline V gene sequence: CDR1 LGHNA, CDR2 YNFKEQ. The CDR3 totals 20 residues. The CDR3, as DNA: TGTGCCAGCAGCCAATTGGAAAATAACGGGGGGGAGAGGCGCCAATATGGCTACACCTTC. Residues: CASSQLENNGGERRQYGYTF.

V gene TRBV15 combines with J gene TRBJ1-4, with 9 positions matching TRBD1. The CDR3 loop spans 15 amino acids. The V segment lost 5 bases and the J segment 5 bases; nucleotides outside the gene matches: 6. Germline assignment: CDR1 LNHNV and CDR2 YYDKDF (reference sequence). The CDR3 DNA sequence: TGTGCCACCAGCGGTACCGGGACAGGGAATGAAAAACTGTTTTTT. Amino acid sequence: CATSGTGTGNEKLFF.

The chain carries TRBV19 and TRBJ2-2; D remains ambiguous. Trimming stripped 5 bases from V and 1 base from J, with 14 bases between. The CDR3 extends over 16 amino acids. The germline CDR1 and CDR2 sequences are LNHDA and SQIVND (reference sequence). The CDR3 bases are TGTGCCAGTAGTCCGCACCAGACGGGGAACACCGGGGAGCTGTTTTTT. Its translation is CASSPHQTGNTGELFF.

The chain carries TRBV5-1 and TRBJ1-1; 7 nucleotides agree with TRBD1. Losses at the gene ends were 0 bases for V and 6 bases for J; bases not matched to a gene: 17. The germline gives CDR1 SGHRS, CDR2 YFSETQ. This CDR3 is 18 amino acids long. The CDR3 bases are TGCGCCAGCAGCTTGGAGGGACGGACAGGCCGCGGGGTAGCTGAAGCTTTCTTT. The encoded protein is CASSLEGRTGRGVAEAFF.

The CDR3 sequence is CATRDRANYGYTF. CDR3 bases: TGTGCCACACGGGACAGGGCTAACTATGGCTACACCTTC. The chain is built from TRBV24-1 and TRBJ1-2, with 9 positions matching TRBD1. Germline V gene sequence: CDR1 KGHDR, CDR2 SFDVKD. Germline trimming cut 10 bases from V and 0 bases from J; bases unmatched to any gene: 2. This CDR3 region has 13 residues.

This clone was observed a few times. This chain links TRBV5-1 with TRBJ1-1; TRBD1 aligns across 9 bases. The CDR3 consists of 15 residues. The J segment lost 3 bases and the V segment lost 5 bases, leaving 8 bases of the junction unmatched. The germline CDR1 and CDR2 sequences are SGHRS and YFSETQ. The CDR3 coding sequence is TGCGCCAGCAGTCAAAGTGGACAGGGGCACACTGAAGCTTTCTTT. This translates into CASSQSGQGHTEAFF.

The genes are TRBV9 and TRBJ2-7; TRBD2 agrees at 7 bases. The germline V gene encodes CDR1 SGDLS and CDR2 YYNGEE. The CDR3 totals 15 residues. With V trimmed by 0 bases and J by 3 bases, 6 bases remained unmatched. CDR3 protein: CASSVAREAVYEQYF. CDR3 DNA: TGTGCCAGCAGCGTAGCTCGGGAGGCGGTCTACGAGCAGTACTTC.

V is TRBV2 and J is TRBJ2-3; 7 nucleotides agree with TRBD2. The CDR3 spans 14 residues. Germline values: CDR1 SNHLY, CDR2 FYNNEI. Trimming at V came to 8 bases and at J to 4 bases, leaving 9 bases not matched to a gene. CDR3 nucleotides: TGTGCCAGCCGAGGCGCTACTAGCGCAGATACGCAGTATTTT. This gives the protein CASRGATSADTQYF.

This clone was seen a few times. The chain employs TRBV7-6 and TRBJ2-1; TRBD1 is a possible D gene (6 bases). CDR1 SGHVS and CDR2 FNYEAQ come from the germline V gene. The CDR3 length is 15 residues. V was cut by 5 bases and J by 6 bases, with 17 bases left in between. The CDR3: CASSPQQGASNEQFF. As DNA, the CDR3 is TGTGCCAGCAGCCCCCAACAGGGAGCCTCCAATGAGCAGTTCTTC. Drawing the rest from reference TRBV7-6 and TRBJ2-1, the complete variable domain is GAGVSQSPRYKVTKRGQDVALRCDPISGHVSLYWYRQALGQGPEFLTYFNYEAQQDKSGLPNDRFSAERPEGSISTLTIQRTEQRDSAMYRCASSPQQGASNEQFFGPGTRLTVL.

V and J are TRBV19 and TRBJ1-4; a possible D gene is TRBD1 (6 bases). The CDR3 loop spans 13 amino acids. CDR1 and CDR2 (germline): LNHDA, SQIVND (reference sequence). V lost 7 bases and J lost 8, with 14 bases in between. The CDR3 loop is CASTPRGAEKLFF. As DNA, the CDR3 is TGTGCCAGTACCCCCAGGGGTGCGGAAAAACTGTTTTTT. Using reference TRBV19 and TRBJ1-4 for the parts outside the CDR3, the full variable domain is DGGITQSPKYLFRKEGQNVTLSCEQNLNHDAMYWYRQDPGQGLRLIYYSQIVNDFQKGDIAEGYSVSREKKESFPLTVTSAQKNPTAFYLCASTPRGAEKLFFGSGTQLSVL.

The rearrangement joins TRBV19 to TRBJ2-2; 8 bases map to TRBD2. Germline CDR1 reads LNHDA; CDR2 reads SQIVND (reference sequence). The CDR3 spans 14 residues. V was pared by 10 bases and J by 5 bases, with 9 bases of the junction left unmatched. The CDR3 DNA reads TGTGCCATTAGAGCGGGAGAAGTGACCGGGGAGCTGTTTTTT. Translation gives CAIRAGEVTGELFF.

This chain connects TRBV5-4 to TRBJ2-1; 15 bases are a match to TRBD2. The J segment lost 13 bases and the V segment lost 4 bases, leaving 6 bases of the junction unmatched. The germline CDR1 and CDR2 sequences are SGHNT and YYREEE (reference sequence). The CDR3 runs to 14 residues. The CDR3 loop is CASSTGTSGRRQFF. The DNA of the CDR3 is TGTGCCAGCAGCACCGGGACTAGCGGGAGGAGACAGTTCTTC.

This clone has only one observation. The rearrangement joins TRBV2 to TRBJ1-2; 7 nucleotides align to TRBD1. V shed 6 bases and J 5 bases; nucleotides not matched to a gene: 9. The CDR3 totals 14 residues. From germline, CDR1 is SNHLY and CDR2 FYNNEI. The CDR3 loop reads CASRTRDRGYGYTF. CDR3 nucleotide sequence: TGTGCCAGCAGGACAAGGGACAGAGGTTATGGCTACACCTTC.